This TCR beta chain was obtained from a study of blood T cell repertoires in COVID-19. For the study at large: Donors in the United States, Italy and Spain gave samples during acute or convalescent COVID-19. Sources were T cells, B-cell-depleted T cells, or PBMCs; the material itself was cDNA or gDNA.

Original processing methods: Estimation of nucleated cell counts relied on the amplification of reference gene primers. The repertoire was sequenced with immunoSEQ multiplex PCR; TCRdb's copy has only in-frame clones and lacks some. D and trimming come from the DNA, and the V and J calls and clone size come from that table. The sample records about 150,000 clones, roughly nine tenths being singletons. In germline, CDR1 is LNHDA, CDR2 SQIVND (reference sequence). The CDR3 loop spans 16 amino acids. Trimming removed 10 bases from V and 6 bases from J; junction bases left unmatched: 16. The sequencing sample was made of peripheral blood. The receptor's source is a woman between 40 and 55 years old with acute or convalescent COVID-19. The V gene is TRBV19, the J gene TRBJ2-2, with 8 nucleotides matching TRBD2. The CDR3 DNA sequence: TGTGCCACACGCGAATCGGGACTAGTAGCTGCCGGGGAGCTGTTTTTT. The encoded protein is CATRESGLVAAGELFF.